This is a list of T cell receptor beta chains from one sample in a study of blood T cell repertoires in COVID-19. Assay: immunoSEQ multiplex PCR; the TCRdb copy retains only in-frame clones and omits some. The data contain a few hundred thousand clones, roughly 87% of them singletons. The sequenced sample consisted of PBMCs or T cells enriched from blood (not recorded which). All receptors come from a woman in her twenties or thirties who had recovered from COVID-19. CDR3s include the opening cysteine and the closing phenylalanine or tryptophan. Each record gives: clone size, V gene, D gene, J gene, CDR3 protein, CDR3 DNA. D genes are given only for firm matches. A clone size is listed for some rows: how often the clone was seen (once, few, many), or a class if it is expanded.

clone_size: -
v_call: TRBV15
d_call: -
j_call: TRBJ2-7
cdr3_aa: CATSRDGTYEQYF
cdr3_nt: TGTGCCACCAGCAGAGACGGGACCTACGAGCAGTACTTC

clone_size: few
v_call: TRBV2
d_call: -
j_call: TRBJ1-2
cdr3_aa: CASSYRVGVYGYTF
cdr3_nt: TGTGCCAGCAGCTACAGGGTAGGAGTCTATGGCTACACCTTC

clone_size: -
v_call: TRBV5-1
d_call: TRBD1
j_call: TRBJ1-2
cdr3_aa: CASSLGRDRINYGYTF
cdr3_nt: TGCGCCAGCAGCTTGGGTCGGGACAGGATTAACTATGGCTACACCTTC

clone_size: -
v_call: TRBV5-1
d_call: -
j_call: TRBJ2-7
cdr3_aa: CASSFGSAGVYEQYF
cdr3_nt: TGCGCCAGCTCTTTCGGGTCGGCCGGGGTCTACGAGCAGTACTTC

clone_size: -
v_call: TRBV7-9
d_call: -
j_call: TRBJ2-2
cdr3_aa: CASSLEAFSTGELFF
cdr3_nt: TGTGCCAGCAGCTTAGAAGCGTTTAGCACCGGGGAGCTGTTTTTT

clone_size: -
v_call: TRBV5-4
d_call: TRBD1
j_call: TRBJ2-5
cdr3_aa: CASSKVQGDVETQYF
cdr3_nt: TGTGCCAGCAGCAAGGTGCAGGGGGATGTAGAGACCCAGTACTTC

clone_size: -
v_call: TRBV11-2
d_call: -
j_call: TRBJ1-3
cdr3_aa: CASSLDGLNQRNTIYF
cdr3_nt: TGTGCCAGCAGCTTAGATGGGCTTAACCAACGAAACACCATATATTTT

clone_size: -
v_call: TRBV6-5
d_call: -
j_call: TRBJ2-7
cdr3_aa: CASGTARVTYEQYF
cdr3_nt: TGTGCCAGCGGGACTGCCCGGGTGACCTACGAGCAGTACTTC

clone_size: -
v_call: TRBV6-1
d_call: TRBD1
j_call: TRBJ2-6
cdr3_aa: CASSGTGGSGANVLTF
cdr3_nt: TGTGCCAGCAGTGGGACAGGGGGCTCTGGGGCCAACGTCCTGACTTTC

clone_size: -
v_call: TRBV28
d_call: -
j_call: TRBJ2-3
cdr3_aa: CASRASGARTDTQYF
cdr3_nt: TGTGCCAGCAGAGCAAGCGGAGCCCGCACAGATACGCAGTATTTT

clone_size: -
v_call: TRBV7-2
d_call: TRBD2
j_call: TRBJ2-1
cdr3_aa: CASSFRRFGASGDNEQFF
cdr3_nt: TGTGCCAGCAGCTTTAGACGCTTTGGGGCTAGCGGCGACAATGAGCAGTTCTTC

clone_size: -
v_call: TRBV2
d_call: TRBD2
j_call: TRBJ2-7
cdr3_aa: CASSDVRGEYF
cdr3_nt: TGTGCCAGCAGTGACGTCCGGGGGGAGTACTTC

clone_size: -
v_call: TRBV5-6
d_call: -
j_call: TRBJ1-1
cdr3_aa: CASSGAGRTEAFF
cdr3_nt: TGTGCCAGCAGCGGGGCGGGGAGGACTGAAGCTTTCTTT

clone_size: -
v_call: TRBV7-9
d_call: -
j_call: TRBJ2-7
cdr3_aa: CASVPLLTGSYEQYF
cdr3_nt: TGTGCCAGCGTACCCCTCCTCACAGGGTCCTACGAGCAGTACTTC

clone_size: -
v_call: TRBV4-3
d_call: -
j_call: TRBJ1-6
cdr3_aa: CASSQAQDTDSPLHF
cdr3_nt: TGCGCCAGCAGCCAAGCACAGGACACGGATTCACCCCTCCACTTT

clone_size: -
v_call: TRBV4-1
d_call: TRBD1
j_call: TRBJ2-6
cdr3_aa: CASSQRTGAGANVLTF
cdr3_nt: TGCGCCAGCAGCCAAAGGACAGGGGCTGGGGCCAACGTCCTGACTTTC

clone_size: -
v_call: TRBV14
d_call: TRBD1
j_call: TRBJ2-3
cdr3_aa: CASSRRQGPDTQYF
cdr3_nt: TGTGCCAGCAGCCGCCGACAGGGCCCCGATACGCAGTATTTT

clone_size: -
v_call: TRBV4-2
d_call: -
j_call: TRBJ2-2
cdr3_aa: CASSQDVAPGELFF
cdr3_nt: TGTGCCAGCAGCCAAGATGTAGCGCCCGGGGAGCTGTTTTTT